The 14 T cell receptor beta chains below all came from one sample that was sequenced in a study of identical twins. TCRdb re-derived calls from the 5' RACE reads in MiXCR, one entry per CDR3 protein. The profile covers some 240,000 distinct CDR3 sequences, with roughly a tenth appearing a single time and approximately 9.1% taken by the ten largest. Sequenced sample: memory T cells sorted from blood. The source is a man aged 45-65 years in good health.

This chain connects TRBV18 to TRBJ2-1; maybe TRBD1 (6 bases). V dropped 6 bases and J dropped 6 bases, with 15 bases sitting between them. The germline gives CDR1 KGHSH, CDR2 LQKENI. CDR3 length equals 14 residues. CDR3 sequence (DNA): TGTGCCAGCTCCACGGCACAGGGTGTCAATGAGCAGTTCTTC. Encoded protein: CASSTAQGVNEQFF.

Ten or more counts support this clonotype. The chain has TRBV9 and TRBJ2-1, with 11 positions matching TRBD2. Germline-derived CDR1 and CDR2 are SGDLS and YYNGEE. The CDR3 contains 15 residues. Trimming at V came to 3 bases and at J to 6 bases, leaving 5 bases not matched to a gene. CDR3 protein: CASSAHSGGANEQFF. The DNA of the CDR3 is TGTGCCAGCAGCGCCCATAGCGGGGGGGCCAATGAGCAGTTCTTC.

This clonotype was observed a handful of times. The chain couples TRBV19 to TRBJ1-2; unclear D gene. Per germline, CDR1 LNHDA and CDR2 SQIVND (reference sequence). V was shortened by 6 bases and J by 5 bases, with 16 bases between the two germline ends. This CDR3 is 14 amino acids long. The CDR3 sequence: CASRHPGIGYGYTF. Here the CDR3 DNA reads TGTGCCAGTAGACACCCGGGGATAGGATATGGCTACACCTTC.

The V and J genes are TRBV18 and TRBJ2-7; TRBD1 matches at 9 bases. The CDR3 has 14 amino acids. Germline V CDR1 and CDR2: KGHSH, LQKENI. J gave up 9 bases and V 0 bases, and 6 bases lay outside the gene matches. CDR3 region: CASSPPTDRGWQYF. The CDR3 DNA reads TGTGCCAGCTCACCACCTACGGACAGGGGATGGCAGTACTTC.

Notes on this clonotype: Given a much more abundant clone one base away, this may be a read error. The V call is TRBV12-3 or TRBV12-4, the J call TRBJ1-3; maybe TRBD1 (5 bases). The CDR3 extends over 14 amino acids. The CDR3 DNA is TGTGGCAGCCTACCGAGGGGCTCTGGAAACACCATATATTTT. This sequence encodes CGSLPRGSGNTIYF.

Ten or more counts support this clonotype. The chain uses TRBV4-3 and TRBJ2-1; the match to TRBD2 covers 13 bases. The CDR3 runs 17 residues. The germline CDR1 and CDR2 sequences are LGHNA and YSLEER. V shed 3 bases, J shed 1 base, and the junction held 3 bases outside the gene matches. The CDR3 reads CASSQGTSGKSYNEQFF. CDR3 DNA sequence: TGCGCCAGCAGCCAGGGGACTAGCGGGAAGTCCTACAATGAGCAGTTCTTC.

Ten or more counts support this clonotype. V is TRBV4-2 and J is TRBJ2-3, with D perhaps TRBD1 (7 bases). The ends were cut back, 0 bases at V and 5 bases at J, with 12 bases in the middle. From germline, CDR1 is LGHNA and CDR2 YNFKEQ. The CDR3 spans 15 residues. DNA for the CDR3: TGTGCCAGCAGCCAAGATAGGCAGGGGGGAGATACGCAGTATTTT. It encodes CASSQDRQGGDTQYF.

This clonotype was counted at least ten times. V usage is TRBV4-3 and J usage is TRBJ2-5, with 8 bases aligning to TRBD2. V lost 0 bases to trimming and J lost 5 bases; unmatched junction nucleotides: 14. CDR3 length equals 18 residues. Germline CDR1 LGHNA, CDR2 YSLEER. The CDR3 nucleotides read TGCGCCAGCAGCCAAGAACGGGGGGGGCTGGGCGTTCGGGAGACCCAGTACTTC. Protein sequence: CASSQERGGLGVRETQYF.

The chain uses TRBV28 and TRBJ2-7; D call uncertain. From germline, CDR1 is MDHEN and CDR2 SYDVKM. The CDR3 spans 16 residues. Between the trimmed V and J ends, which lost 4 bases and 0 bases, there was a span of 16 bases. The CDR3 region has the DNA TGTGCCAGCAGTTCGGCCGGGCCCCTGAGCTCCTACGAGCAGTACTTC. As protein: CASSSAGPLSSYEQYF.

There are a few counts of this clonotype. This rearrangement joins TRBV12-3 or TRBV12-4 to TRBJ2-2, with D possibly matching TRBD2 (6 bases). V gave up 8 bases and J gave up 7 bases, with 11 bases separating them. This CDR3 comprises 12 residues. For the CDR3, the DNA is TGTGCCAGCCGGTATAGCGGCGGGGAGCTGTTTTTT. It encodes CASRYSGGELFF.

This clonotype was recorded at least ten times. The rearrangement links TRBV5-1 to TRBJ1-3; D unresolved. This CDR3 region has 19 residues. V was shortened by 4 bases and J by 0 bases, with 23 bases between the two germline ends. Germline CDR1 and CDR2: SGHRS and YFSETQ. The CDR3 coding sequence is TGCGCCAGCAGCCTGAGCTACGTGATCCCGGTTAACTCTGGAAACACCATATATTTT. It translates to CASSLSYVIPVNSGNTIYF.

The table lists this clonotype with a few counts. The chain joins TRBV10-2 to TRBJ2-7; TRBD2 matches 14 bases. Germline V lookup: CDR1 WSHSY, CDR2 SAAADI. V gave up 6 bases and J gave up 3 bases; unmatched junction bases: 7. This CDR3 contains 16 residues. Here the CDR3 DNA reads TGCGCCAGCAGGGAGACTAGCGGGGGGGTTTTCTACGAGCAGTACTTC. Amino acid sequence: CASRETSGGVFYEQYF.

This clonotype was recorded many times. The J gene is TRBJ2-1, the V gene TRBV7-3, with no clear D. This CDR3 comprises 15 residues. V was cut by 5 bases and J by 0 bases, with 11 bases left in between. CDR1 SGHTA and CDR2 FQGTGA come from the germline V gene. The CDR3 loop reads CASSPSPSSYNEQFF. CDR3 in DNA: TGTGCCAGCAGCCCGTCACCGAGCTCCTACAATGAGCAGTTCTTC.

The gene calls are TRBV12-3 or TRBV12-4 and TRBJ2-5; TRBD2 matches 10 bases. V shed 2 bases and J 7 bases; nucleotides not matched to a gene: 7. The CDR3 is 15 amino acids. The CDR3 sequence: CASSLRLAGVGTQYF. CDR3 in DNA: TGTGCCAGCAGTTTACGTCTAGCGGGAGTCGGGACCCAGTACTTC.